This T cell receptor (beta chain) is drawn from a study of blood T cell repertoires in COVID-19. Study as a whole: The United States, Italy and Spain provided the acute and convalescent COVID-19 samples.

V trimming: 6 bases; J trimming: 10 bases; junction bases outside the gene matches: 8. The CDR3 is made up of 15 amino acids. Per the germline V gene, CDR1 is MNHEY and CDR2 is SMNVEV (reference sequence). Produced via immunoSEQ multiplex PCR; TCRdb's table is partial and in-frame only. The sample gives roughly 100,000 clones, more than 80% of which show up once; 4% to 6% is in the top ten. This chain connects TRBV27 to TRBJ1-6, with 11 bases fitting TRBD1. The TCR comes from a man aged 80 or over with COVID-19, enrolled during active disease. Specimen: peripheral blood. CDR3 coding DNA: TGTGCCAGCAGGCGGACAGGGGGCTTTGGATCACCCCTCCACTTT. Translated: CASRRTGGFGSPLHF.